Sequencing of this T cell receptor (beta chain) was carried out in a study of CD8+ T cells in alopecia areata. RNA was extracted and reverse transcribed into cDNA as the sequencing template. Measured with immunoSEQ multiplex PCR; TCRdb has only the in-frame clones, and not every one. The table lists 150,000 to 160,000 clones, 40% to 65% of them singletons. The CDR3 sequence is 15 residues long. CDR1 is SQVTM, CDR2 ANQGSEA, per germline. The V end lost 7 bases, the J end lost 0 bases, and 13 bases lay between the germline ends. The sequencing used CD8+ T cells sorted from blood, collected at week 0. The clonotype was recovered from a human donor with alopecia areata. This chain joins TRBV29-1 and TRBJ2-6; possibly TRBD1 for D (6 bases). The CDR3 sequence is CSAWTDYSGANVLTF. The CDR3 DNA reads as TGCAGCGCCTGGACAGATTACTCTGGGGCCAACGTCCTGACTTTC.